These T cell receptor beta chains were read from a single sample in a study of T cells in lung cancer brain metastases. Generated by immunoSEQ multiplex PCR, the TCRdb table keeps only in-frame clones and is missing some. The table records roughly 1,900 clones, around 88% of them present only once. The source material was tumor tissue from a brain metastasis. These receptors were obtained from a woman aged 45-59 years with non-small cell lung cancer that had spread to the brain. Each CDR3 is given with its conserved first and last residue. A D gene is named only where the DNA matches it firmly. Size values are once, few and many counts, or a class for expanded clones, and some rows have none.

TRBV30	.	.	TRBJ2-7	CAWSPPDGEQYF	TGTGCCTGGAGTCCCCCGGATGGGGAGCAGTACTTC
TRBV14	few	TRBD2	TRBJ2-1	CASSQVAGVTYNEQFF	TGTGCCAGCAGCCAAGTAGCGGGAGTAACCTACAATGAGCAGTTCTTC
TRBV14	.	.	TRBJ2-3	CASSQVKRTDTQYF	TGTGCCAGCAGCCAAGTAAAAAGGACAGATACGCAGTATTTT
TRBV11-2	.	TRBD1	TRBJ2-7	CASSFAGQDSYEQYF	TGTGCCAGCAGCTTTGCTGGACAGGATTCCTACGAGCAGTACTTC
TRBV7-6	.	.	TRBJ2-1	CASSLVSNTYNEQFF	TGTGCCAGCAGCTTAGTGAGTAATACCTACAATGAGCAGTTCTTC
TRBV21-1	.	.	TRBJ1-5	CASRQPPGGPRRWNNQPQHF	TGTGCCAGCAGACAACCCCCAGGAGGGCCCCGCCGGTGGAACAATCAGCCCCAGCATTTT
TRBV19	.	TRBD1	TRBJ2-7	CASSRTGIYEQYF	TGTGCCAGTAGCCGGACAGGGATCTACGAGCAGTACTTC
TRBV28	.	TRBD1	TRBJ1-4	CASSSVAWGTGNEKLFF	TGTGCCAGCAGTTCAGTGGCCTGGGGGACAGGGAATGAAAAACTGTTTTTT
TRBV10-3	.	.	TRBJ1-3	CAIMEENSGNTIYF	TGTGCCATCATGGAGGAGAACTCTGGAAACACCATATATTTT
TRBV9	.	TRBD2	TRBJ2-1	CASSVATWEGRGSTSSYNEQFF	TGTGCCAGCAGCGTAGCTACATGGGAGGGTAGAGGGTCCACCAGCTCCTACAATGAGCAGTTCTTC
TRBV7-9	.	.	TRBJ1-2	CASSLVSARIYGYTF	TGTGCCAGCAGCTTAGTCTCAGCACGTATCTATGGCTACACCTTC
TRBV5-8	.	.	TRBJ1-1	CASSFVGPTEAFF	TGTGCCAGCAGCTTCGTGGGGCCCACTGAAGCTTTCTTT
TRBV2	.	.	TRBJ1-1	CASSPSRGGDTEAFF	TGTGCCAGCAGCCCCTCTAGAGGGGGAGACACTGAAGCTTTCTTT
TRBV6-6	.	TRBD1	TRBJ1-5	CASIDRAGNQPQHF	TGTGCCAGCATCGACAGGGCGGGCAATCAGCCCCAGCATTTT
TRBV7-3	.	.	TRBJ2-1	CASSPSQSRSHNEQFF	TGTGCCAGCAGCCCTTCACAGAGTCGGTCCCACAATGAGCAGTTCTTC
TRBV19	once	.	TRBJ1-1	CASSTAGRVTEAFF	TGTGCCAGTAGTACGGCGGGGAGGGTCACTGAAGCTTTCTTT
TRBV28	.	TRBD1	TRBJ1-2	CASSTGDGYTF	TGTGCCAGCAGTACAGGGGACGGCTACACCTTC
TRBV18	.	.	TRBJ2-6	CASSPDRLFGANVLTF	TGTGCCAGCTCTCCAGACAGACTCTTTGGGGCCAACGTCCTGACTTTC
TRBV4-1	.	TRBD1	TRBJ1-2	CASSQDRGTGGAGGYTF	TGCGCCAGCAGCCAAGATCGGGGGACAGGGGGCGCGGGGGGCTACACCTTC
TRBV9	.	.	TRBJ2-7	CASSVSGQLNEQYF	TGTGCCAGCAGCGTGTCCGGACAGCTAAACGAGCAGTACTTC
TRBV7-2	once	.	TRBJ2-5	CASSSGVQAETQYF	TGTGCCAGCAGCTCCGGGGTTCAGGCGGAGACCCAGTACTTC
TRBV19	once	.	TRBJ2-5	CASSRGQETQYF	TGTGCCAGTAGCCGGGGGCAAGAGACCCAGTACTTC
TRBV4-3	.	.	TRBJ2-3	CASSLKWGARTDTQYF	TGCGCCAGCAGCCTTAAGTGGGGGGCTCGCACAGATACGCAGTATTTT
TRBV14	once	.	TRBJ2-7	CASSQALSRFEQYF	TGTGCCAGCAGCCAGGCCCTCAGCCGTTTCGAGCAGTACTTC
TRBV9	.	.	TRBJ1-2	CASTSEGYGYTF	TGTGCCAGCACCTCCGAGGGCTATGGCTACACCTTC
TRBV15	.	.	TRBJ2-2	CATRAEPNTGELFF	TGTGCCACCCGAGCGGAACCGAACACCGGGGAGCTGTTTTTT
TRBV7-3	.	.	TRBJ2-2	CASSLPGNTGELFF	TGTGCCAGCAGCTTACCGGGGAACACCGGGGAGCTGTTTTTT
TRBV7-9	.	.	TRBJ2-1	CASSPPTGGDEQFF	TGTGCCAGCAGCCCTCCGACTGGGGGCGATGAGCAGTTCTTC